This T cell receptor beta chain is from a study of blood T cell repertoires in COVID-19 (dated by TCRdb to the early 2020s). Context from the whole study: The collaborator samples originated in the United States, Italy and Spain and spanned the acute and convalescent phases of COVID-19. The material from the prospective study consisted of cDNA or gDNA derived from T cells, B-cell-depleted T cells, or PBMCs. The dataset comprised deeply sampled blood TCRbeta repertoires from subjects exposed to, actively infected with, or recovered from COVID-19. A freely available public database, intended as a resource for researchers studying the immune response to SARS-CoV-2, is where the repertoires were released. Samples came from the ongoing ImmuneRACE study (first 160 participants) plus 1,254 subjects from 6 global collaborators. Nearly every sample came with metadata listing a de-identified subject ID, COVID-19 status, age in years and sex. HLA class I and class II types, where available, came from metadata supplied by the sample provider rather than from assay-based typing. Overall results and qualifications from the work: How much clinical and demographic metadata was included differed by source and by participant, and the metadata was provided uncurated.

Participants in the prospective study were enrolled through a virtual design, were aged roughly 18 to 90 years, and lived in under 25 United States geographic areas. Cohort assignment in the prospective study relied on participant-reported clinical history from a screening survey and a study questionnaire. Exposed participants were defined as having been in contact with someone with a PCR-confirmed or clinician-diagnosed COVID-19 case within 2 weeks of study entry. In the prospective study, whole blood, serum and a nasopharyngeal or oropharyngeal swab were collected from each participant by mobile phlebotomists. Participants in the prospective study had the option to provide additional blood draws and questionnaires over a 2-month period. Blood samples from the prospective study were shipped frozen or at room temperature prior to DNA extraction. The germline V gene (reference sequence) supplies CDR1 DFQATT and CDR2 SNEGSKA. V is pruned by 5 bases and J by 2 bases, leaving 13 bases of the junction without a gene match. Measured from the cysteine to the phenylalanine, the CDR3 is 17 residues long. The only DNA kept is the CDR3, 51 bases in frame from the first base.

Points on this clone: The target of this receptor is not known. Base qualities are missing; no much larger clone stands one base away.

TCRbeta CDR3 regions were amplified from genomic DNA using the immunoSEQ Assay, a bias-controlled multiplex PCR. In the authors' own workflow: Within the assay, amplification of reference gene primers was used to estimate how many nucleated cells each sample contained. Sequence reads were collapsed and filtered to measure the absolute abundance of every unique TCRbeta CDR3 rearrangement. Productive Simpson clonality was computed per sample as the square root of Simpson's diversity index over productive rearrangements. TCRdb provides this immuneACCESS table in a form limited to in-frame rearrangements. Some clones are lacking; in checked studies, under half of them reflect an unresolved V gene, and why the rest are absent is not known. That table is the source of V, J and clone size, and D and trimming were worked out from the DNA. A total of 200,000 to 250,000 clones appear in this sample, roughly 88% of them only once. Jointly, the top ten make up 3.7% of the sample.

Sequenced: PBMCs or T cells enriched from blood (not recorded which). The TCR originated in a woman aged 30 to 39 who had been exposed to COVID-19. The sequence links TRBV20-1 to TRBJ2-3; TRBD2 lines up with 10 middle nucleotides. DNA sequence: TGCAGTGCTGGTGGACTAGCGGAAATTACTCCCACAGATACGCAGTATTTT. Its protein is CSAGGLAEITPTDTQYF.